The clone carrying this TCR beta chain has a count of ten or more. This specimen belongs to a study of T-cell reconstitution after alpha-beta-depleted transplantation in children. Unique molecular identifiers were incorporated into the prepared TCRbeta library. From the PCR reads, TCRdb called clonotypes with MiXCR, one entry per CDR3 protein. The data hold some 300,000 distinct CDR3 sequences, with about a tenth observed a single time. Germline CDR1 SGDLS, CDR2 YYNGEE. The germline V and J ends were trimmed by 4 bases and 2 bases, with 13 bases remaining between them. The length of the CDR3 is 14 residues.

This chain uses TRBV9 with TRBJ2-7; perhaps TRBD2 as D (7 bases). The sequence was collected from a human donor who donated a stem cell graft to a child with acute lymphoblastic leukemia. Specimen: PBMCs from the stem cell graft donor, collected from the stem cell graft. The CDR3 protein is CASSPGAGAYEQYF. DNA of the CDR3: TGTGCCAGCAGCCCGGGGGCGGGGGCCTACGAGCAGTACTTC.